This note documents a single T cell receptor beta chain sequence. These data belong to a study of T-cell memory formation after mild COVID-19. Study summary: There were largely donor-specific TCR clusters.

The CDR3 length is 16 residues. The V end was cut by 0 bases, the J end by 6 bases, with 16 bases between. Germline CDR1 reads SGHRS; CDR2 reads YFSETQ. 5'RACE primed from the constant segment yielded TCR alpha and TCR beta cDNA libraries bearing sample barcodes and UMIs. One entry per CDR3 protein, called by TCRdb with MiXCR from the 5' RACE reads. The sample holds roughly 560,000 distinct CDR3 sequences, about a fifth seen once. This TCR was recovered from an adult woman who had mild COVID-19 (a few samples of this study predate the infection). Cell type and time point are not known. The sample comprised PBMCs or a T cell subset sorted from them (not recorded which). The rearrangement joins TRBV5-1 to TRBJ2-1; possibly TRBD1 for D (6 bases). The CDR3 is CASSLAWQGSGNEQFF. CDR3 nucleotide sequence: TGCGCCAGCAGCTTGGCCTGGCAGGGGTCGGGCAATGAGCAGTTCTTC.